Following are 21 T cell receptor beta chains from one sample sequenced in a study of Ad26.COV2.S vaccination and SARS-CoV-2 variants. Treatment here: over 15 received Ad26.COV2.S at low or high dose, single or two shots; 5 received placebo; per-sample allocation not given. Specimen acquisition occurred on day 63 following the initial vaccine or placebo injection. Sequenced by immunoSEQ multiplex PCR; TCRdb stores in-frame clones only, minus some. The sample lists 400,000 to 450,000 clones, 80% to 95% occurring once. The sequenced sample was peripheral blood, obtained in a trial of Ad26.COV2.S vaccine versus placebo. These TCRs come from a person aged 18-65 years who received the Ad26.COV2.S COVID-19 vaccine or a placebo.

This clone was picked up a small number of times. CDR3 sequence (DNA): TGTGCCAGCATGGGCGGGGGACAGCCCCACAATGAGCAGTTCTTC. Amino acid sequence: CASMGGGQPHNEQFF. The chain joins TRBV7-9 to TRBJ2-1; either TRBD1 or TRBD2 may supply D (7 bases each). Trimming left V 7 bases short and J 5 bases short, with 18 bases between. CDR3 length equals 15 residues. Germline CDR1 and CDR2: SEHNR and FQNEAQ (reference sequence).

This sequence joins TRBV28 and TRBJ1-1, with 9 bases matching TRBD1. J gave up 4 bases and V 6 bases, and 6 bases lay outside the gene matches. The CDR3 consists of 14 residues. Germline V gene data show CDR1 as MDHEN and CDR2 as SYDVKM. Written as DNA, the CDR3 is TGTGCCAGCAGACAGGGGGCCCGGCGCACTGAAGCTTTCTTT. It yields the protein CASRQGARRTEAFF.

In DNA form, the CDR3 reads TGTGCCAGCAGCTTAGTAGTGGGGGGGCCAGGAGAGACCCAGTACTTC. Its translation is CASSLVVGGPGETQYF. The V gene is TRBV7-9, the J gene TRBJ2-5; D is possibly TRBD2 (7 bases). The germline V gene has CDR1 SEHNR and CDR2 FQNEAQ (reference sequence). The CDR3 is made up of 16 amino acids. Trimming removed 1 base from V and 4 bases from J, with 16 bases in between.

V usage is TRBV30 and J usage is TRBJ2-5; TRBD2 matches at 8 bases. In germline, CDR1 is GTSNPN, CDR2 SVGIG (reference sequence). V was clipped by 2 bases and J by 5 bases; unmatched bases: 13. The CDR3 runs 16 residues. The CDR3 region has the DNA TGTGCCTGGAGTCCTTTCGGGGGGGGGTCCCCCGAGACCCAGTACTTC. Translating gives CAWSPFGGGSPETQYF.

The chain combines TRBV19 with TRBJ1-1, with D tentatively TRBD1 (5 bases). The CDR3 extends over 14 amino acids. Germline loops: CDR1 LNHDA, CDR2 SQIVND (reference sequence). With 3 bases removed from V and 1 base from J, the gap between germline ends came to 9 bases. Written as DNA, the CDR3 is TGTGCCAGTAGTATGGGGGTTCAGAACACTGAAGCTTTCTTT. Translated, it gives CASSMGVQNTEAFF.

The J gene is TRBJ1-4, the V gene TRBV6-2 or TRBV6-3, with 10 positions matching TRBD1. CDR3 length equals 16 residues. V lost 5 bases and J lost 8; bases outside the gene matches: 11. CDR1 and CDR2 from the germline V gene are MNHEY and SVGEGT. CDR3 amino acids: CASSRPGTGEREKLFF. DNA of the CDR3: TGTGCCAGCAGTCGCCCCGGGACAGGGGAGCGAGAAAAACTGTTTTTT.

The chain links TRBV2 to TRBJ2-7, with D maybe TRBD2 (5 bases). The CDR3 consists of 14 residues. Germline V gene sequence: CDR1 SNHLY, CDR2 FYNNEI. V was pared by 8 bases and J by 7 bases, with 21 bases between. CDR3 bases: TGTGCCAGCGCTGTCCAAGCGGCGGAGCGAGAGCAGTACTTC. Translating gives CASAVQAAEREQYF.

This chain joins TRBV28 and TRBJ2-7; D may be TRBD2 (5 bases). The germline V gene has CDR1 MDHEN and CDR2 SYDVKM. This CDR3 has 16 amino acids. Trimming took 3 bases from V and 5 from J, leaving 20 bases between them. CDR3 DNA sequence: TGTGCCAGCAGTTTCTTCGGGGTGTCGGGGATACACGAGCAGTACTTC. Its translation: CASSFFGVSGIHEQYF.

The genes are TRBV12-5 and TRBJ2-5; 9 bases line up with TRBD1. The CDR3 loop spans 15 amino acids. CDR1 and CDR2 from the germline V gene are LGHNT and FRNRAP. V trimming: 0 bases; J trimming: 3 bases; junction bases outside the gene matches: 2. The CDR3 sequence is CASGLVQGAEETQYF. The CDR3 bases are TGTGCTAGTGGTTTGGTACAGGGGGCGGAAGAGACCCAGTACTTC.

This sequence joins TRBV19 and TRBJ1-5; 10 bases map to TRBD1. The germline CDR1 and CDR2 sequences are LNHDA and SQIVND (reference sequence). The CDR3 extends over 15 amino acids. Germline trimming cut 9 bases from V and 6 bases from J; bases unmatched to any gene: 11. The CDR3 nucleotides are TGTGCCAGCAGGAAAGGGACAGGGGTTCGTCAGCCCCAGCATTTT. It yields the protein CASRKGTGVRQPQHF.

The genes are TRBV7-2 and TRBJ2-7; D is perhaps TRBD1 (6 bases). This CDR3 region has 15 residues. From germline, CDR1 is SGHTA and CDR2 FQGNSA. V lost 2 bases and J 0 bases, leaving 11 bases between the germline ends. CDR3 DNA: TGTGCCAGCAGCTTATTGGGGGACAACTCCTACGAGCAGTACTTC. This translates into CASSLLGDNSYEQYF.

A remark on this clone: The same CDR3 can be traced to other DNA sequences in this sample. The rearrangement uses TRBV11-2 and TRBJ2-3; no reliable D call. The CDR3 length is 12 residues. V dropped 5 bases and J dropped 2 bases, with 5 bases sitting between them. From germline, CDR1 is SGHAT and CDR2 FQNNGV. CDR3 residues: CASSPTTDTQYF. CDR3 sequence (DNA): TGTGCCAGCAGCCCAACCACAGATACGCAGTATTTT.

This clone was seen only once. V gene TRBV9 combines with J gene TRBJ1-2, with a tentative D call TRBD1 (5 bases). The CDR3 totals 15 residues. Per germline, CDR1 SGDLS and CDR2 YYNGEE. Trimming took 0 bases from V and 7 from J, leaving 16 bases between them. CDR3 protein: CASSVGGGASSGYTF. The CDR3 coding sequence is TGTGCCAGCAGCGTAGGGGGAGGGGCGAGTTCTGGCTACACCTTC.

The chain employs TRBV13 and TRBJ2-7; unclear D gene. CDR1 and CDR2 from the germline V gene are PRHDT and FYEKMQ (reference sequence). The CDR3 spans 15 residues. The germline V and J ends were trimmed by 8 bases and 7 bases, with 24 bases remaining between them. The CDR3 sequence: CASENGRSVGKEQYF. The CDR3 DNA is TGTGCCAGCGAAAACGGCAGGAGCGTTGGGAAGGAGCAGTACTTC.

V gene TRBV11-2 combines with J gene TRBJ1-3, with a possible D match to TRBD1 (5 bases). The CDR3 sequence is 17 residues long. Trimming stripped 5 bases from V and 2 bases from J, with 19 bases between. The germline CDR1 and CDR2 sequences are SGHAT and FQNNGV. This CDR3 reads CASSPVQGSFPGNTIYF. DNA for the CDR3: TGTGCCAGCAGCCCCGTCCAGGGTTCGTTCCCTGGAAACACCATATATTTT.

The genes are TRBV28 and TRBJ2-3, with D hard to call. V gave up 7 bases and J gave up 1 base, with 15 bases separating them. CDR3 length: 15 amino acids. Per germline, CDR1 MDHEN and CDR2 SYDVKM. CDR3 region: CASKGGYYRTDTQYF. CDR3 DNA sequence: TGTGCCAGCAAGGGCGGATACTATCGCACAGATACGCAGTATTTT.

The genes are TRBV9 and TRBJ2-1; 8 bases are a match to TRBD2. This CDR3 contains 13 residues. Germline V gene sequence: CDR1 SGDLS, CDR2 YYNGEE. CDR3 residues: CASQRGGGNEQFF. CDR3 bases: TGTGCGAGCCAACGGGGGGGAGGCAATGAGCAGTTCTTC.

On this clone: This same CDR3 is encoded by further DNA sequences in the sample. This rearrangement joins TRBV12-3 or TRBV12-4 to TRBJ2-3; D gene unclear. This CDR3 is 12 amino acids long. V lost 1 base and J lost 2, with 1 base in between. DNA for the CDR3: TGTGCCAGCAGTTTAGTCACAGATACGCAGTATTTT. Translating gives CASSLVTDTQYF.

DNA for the CDR3: TGTGCCAGCAGCCCCGGGGGGGGACCCGTCTATGGCTACACCTTC. Its protein product is CASSPGGGPVYGYTF. J is TRBJ1-2 and V is TRBV27, with a possible D match to TRBD1 (5 bases). This CDR3 region has 15 residues. CDR1 is MNHEY, CDR2 SMNVEV, per germline (reference sequence). V was shortened by 6 bases and J by 4 bases, with 18 bases between the two germline ends.

The chain combines TRBV24-1 with TRBJ2-3; 11 positions agree with TRBD1. V lost 6 bases and J lost 5; bases outside the gene matches: 15. Germline CDR1 and CDR2: KGHDR and SFDVKD. The CDR3 is made up of 18 amino acids. The CDR3 region is CATSLRTGGTKEGDTQYF. In DNA form, the CDR3 reads TGTGCCACCAGTTTAAGGACAGGGGGCACAAAGGAAGGAGATACGCAGTATTTT.

V and J are TRBV27 and TRBJ2-5; the D gene is possibly TRBD2 (6 bases). Germline values: CDR1 MNHEY, CDR2 SMNVEV (reference sequence). The CDR3 runs 15 residues. V was clipped by 5 bases and J by 5 bases, with 18 bases between them. CDR3 coding DNA: TGTGCCAGCAGTCCCCTGTCGACTAGACAGGAGACCCAGTACTTC. Encoded protein: CASSPLSTRQETQYF.